The rows below give T cell receptor beta chains drawn from one sample of a study of blood T cell repertoires in COVID-19. The assay was immunoSEQ multiplex PCR, and TCRdb's table has in-frame clones only and misses some. The table lists some 110,000 clones, about 80% of them singletons. The sample consisted of peripheral blood. The origin of the receptors is a man in his 70s with active or convalescent COVID-19. Each CDR3 is given without its conserved first and last residue. Clone size is shown for a subset of rows, as once, few, many or a class of expanded clone.

TRBJ1-2,TRBV19,.,ASSTAGTGEYGYT
TRBJ2-7,TRBV7-2,.,ASSLAGTSGGLYYEQY
TRBJ2-7,TRBV19,.,ASSIGGLAGDSYEQY
TRBJ1-1,TRBV18,.,ASSHGQVAAEAF
TRBJ1-1,TRBV9,.,ASSDRDRGIAF
TRBJ1-1,TRBV10-3,few,AIGRSDRNTEAF
TRBJ1-5,TRBV6-1,.,ASSEATGSQPQH
TRBJ1-5,TRBV4-1,.,ASSRDPGRQPQH
TRBJ1-4,TRBV6-5,.,ASSTSGTANEKLF
TRBJ2-7,TRBV20-1,.,SAAQGYEQY
TRBJ1-2,TRBV12-3/TRBV12-4,.,ASRGGQRYGYT
TRBJ1-2,TRBV28,.,ASSTRDRGSHYGYT
TRBJ2-1,TRBV29-1,.,SAEGRDEQF
TRBJ2-3,TRBV5-1,.,ASSPGQGSDTQY
TRBJ2-5,TRBV7-9,.,ASSQLGRAGGPQETQY
TRBJ2-5,TRBV7-2,.,ASSFYLAEYQETQY
TRBJ2-5,TRBV5-1,.,ASSLDRAETQY
TRBJ1-1,TRBV7-6,.,ASSLAVGSTEAF
TRBJ2-6,TRBV7-8,.,ASSHRRISGANVLT
TRBJ2-2,TRBV14,.,ASSRDFTGELF
TRBJ2-1,TRBV7-2,once,ASSLVPSPYNEQF
TRBJ1-2,TRBV18,.,ASSPPGTASFTSGYT
TRBJ1-2,TRBV6-6,.,ASRRPREVAYT
TRBJ1-2,TRBV14,.,ASSQDFSNYGYT
TRBJ1-1,TRBV6-1,once,ASSAKDRQRNTEAF
TRBJ2-1,TRBV4-2,few,ASSNLAGSNEQF
TRBJ1-3,TRBV29-1,.,SVEDRGSGNTIY
TRBJ2-1,TRBV6-5,few,ASRSRSGSTDEQF
TRBJ2-1,TRBV5-5,once,ASSFYETGSYNEQF
TRBJ2-2,TRBV18,once,ASSPKHRLPGTSGGPNTGELF
TRBJ2-7,TRBV10-3,.,AISDSGTSGAYEQY
TRBJ1-1,TRBV6-2/TRBV6-3,.,ASSPGGQGRSEAF
TRBJ2-5,TRBV6-6,.,ASSLGVAGVETQY
TRBJ2-2,TRBV6-6,.,ASRKTGGHGELF